These 22 T cell receptor beta chains came from one sample sequenced in a study of OX40 agonist ivuxolimab in advanced cancers. Measured with immunoSEQ multiplex PCR; TCRdb has only the in-frame clones, and not every one. The sample records roughly 48,000 clones, roughly 82% being singletons. The source material was CD4+ or CD8+ T cells sorted from blood, sampled in a trial of the OX40 agonist ivuxolimab. The receptors were sampled from an adult with an advanced solid tumor such as melanoma, head and neck, liver or kidney cancer.

The rearrangement links TRBV7-9 to TRBJ2-5, with 10 bases that match TRBD2. Germline CDR1 reads SEHNR; CDR2 reads FQNEAQ (reference sequence). CDR3 length: 16 residues. V lost 1 base and J lost 0; bases outside the gene matches: 2. CDR3 region: CASSLELAGNQETQYF. The CDR3 DNA reads as TGTGCCAGCAGCTTAGAACTAGCGGGGAACCAAGAGACCCAGTACTTC.

This clone was recorded once. The rearrangement uses TRBV5-4 and TRBJ2-7; 9 bases are shared with TRBD2. The CDR3 runs 14 residues. The germline V gene encodes CDR1 SGHNT and CDR2 YYREEE (reference sequence). J was trimmed by 5 bases and V by 4 bases; bases with no gene match: 7. The CDR3 is CASSPRLAENEQYF. The CDR3, as DNA: TGTGCCAGCAGCCCTCGACTAGCGGAGAACGAGCAGTACTTC.

This rearrangement joins TRBV30 to TRBJ2-7; weak D call: TRBD1 (5 bases). This CDR3 contains 12 residues. Germline-derived CDR1 and CDR2 are GTSNPN and SVGIG (reference sequence). V was trimmed by 6 bases and J by 0 bases, leaving 9 bases between them. Written as DNA, the CDR3 is TGTGCCTGTCTAGGGGTCTCCTACGAGCAGTACTTC. Protein sequence: CACLGVSYEQYF.

This chain joins TRBV20-1 and TRBJ1-2; TRBD1 agrees at 7 bases. Per the germline V gene, CDR1 is DFQATT and CDR2 is SNEGSKA (reference sequence). The CDR3 totals 11 residues. Trimming cost V 2 bases and J 7 bases; bases outside gene matches: 1. CDR3 bases: TGCAGTGCTAGACAGGGGGTTGGCTACACCTTC. Amino acids: CSARQGVGYTF.

This clone was seen a handful of times. The J gene is TRBJ1-5, the V gene TRBV6-1, with D uncertain. The CDR3 length is 16 residues. Trimming pared 1 base from V and 6 bases from J, leaving 16 bases between. Germline lookup yields CDR1 MNHNS and CDR2 SASEGT. The CDR3 DNA is TGTGCCAGCAGTGAAGGTTTAGCACTGAATCGTCAGCCCCAGCATTTT. It encodes CASSEGLALNRQPQHF.

This clone was found once. This CDR3 is CAWSVRGSLSYEQYF. CDR3 in DNA: TGTGCCTGGAGTGTACGAGGGAGTTTGTCCTACGAGCAGTACTTC. The V and J genes are TRBV30 and TRBJ2-7, with D perhaps matching TRBD2 (5 bases). Germline CDR1 and CDR2: GTSNPN and SVGIG (reference sequence). This CDR3 has 15 residues. V was shortened by 0 bases and J by 1 base, with 13 bases between the two germline ends.

J is TRBJ2-2 and V is TRBV5-5, with D tentatively TRBD1 (5 bases). With 0 bases removed from V and 3 bases from J, the gap between germline ends came to 9 bases. Germline-derived CDR1 and CDR2 are SGHKS and YYEKEE (reference sequence). The CDR3 runs to 15 residues. DNA of the CDR3: TGTGCCAGCAGCTTGGGCGACAGTTACACCGGGGAGCTGTTTTTT. Its translation is CASSLGDSYTGELFF.

V and J are TRBV7-2 and TRBJ1-5, with D perhaps TRBD1 (5 bases). The CDR3 is made up of 15 amino acids. The germline V and J ends were trimmed by 1 base and 2 bases, with 9 bases remaining between them. CDR1 and CDR2 (germline): SGHTA, FQGNSA. DNA for the CDR3: TGTGCCAGCAGCTTAGGGGGCGGAGGCAATCAGCCCCAGCATTTT. Amino acid sequence: CASSLGGGGNQPQHF.

The chain couples TRBV15 to TRBJ1-3, with unresolved D. Germline V gives CDR1 LNHNV, CDR2 YYDKDF (reference sequence). Deletions cut 3 bases from V and 2 bases from J, with 5 bases between. This CDR3 spans 13 amino acids. CDR3 region: CATSSSPGNTIYF. CDR3 nucleotides: TGTGCCACCAGCAGTAGCCCTGGAAACACCATATATTTT.

In this sample, this clone turned up once. This chain connects TRBV15 to TRBJ2-4; 11 bases agree with TRBD1. CDR1 is LNHNV and CDR2 is YYDKDF in the germline V gene (reference sequence). The CDR3 has 14 amino acids. The V gene end was trimmed by 6 bases and the J gene end by 8 bases; junction bases not matched to a gene: 6. Here the CDR3 reads CATRGQGALDIQYF. The CDR3 DNA reads as TGTGCCACCAGAGGACAGGGGGCGCTAGACATTCAGTACTTC.

The chain couples TRBV6-6 to TRBJ1-2, with unresolved D. Germline CDR1 is MNHNY and CDR2 is SVGAGI (reference sequence). Between the trimmed V and J ends, which lost 5 bases and 4 bases, there was a span of 14 bases. CDR3 size: 14 residues. CDR3 bases: TGTGCCAGCAGTACGACACCGTCGGGCTATGGCTACACCTTC. This codes for CASSTTPSGYGYTF.

This sequence joins TRBV18 and TRBJ2-7, with 15 bases matching TRBD2. The CDR3 has 15 residues. Losses at the gene ends were 8 bases for V and 5 bases for J; bases not matched to a gene: 7. Per the germline V gene, CDR1 is KGHSH and CDR2 is LQKENI. CDR3: CASTGGLAGGNEQYF. The CDR3 DNA is TGTGCCAGCACAGGGGGACTAGCGGGAGGAAACGAGCAGTACTTC.

V usage is TRBV18 and J usage is TRBJ1-1; no definite D call. This CDR3 is built from 11 residues. V lost 2 bases, J lost 8 bases, and 6 bases lay in between. The V gene's germline CDR1 is KGHSH and CDR2 LQKENI. DNA for the CDR3: TGTGCCAGCTCACCAACGAGAGAAGCTTTCTTT. This gives the protein CASSPTREAFF.

The chain combines TRBV27 with TRBJ1-5; D not resolved. CDR1 and CDR2 from the germline V gene are MNHEY and SMNVEV (reference sequence). V lost 2 bases, J lost 0 bases, and 11 bases lay in between. The CDR3 consists of 16 residues. The CDR3 region has the DNA TGTGCCAGCAGTTTAAACCGACCTCATAGCAATCAGCCCCAGCATTTT. This sequence encodes CASSLNRPHSNQPQHF.

CDR3 amino acids: CASRVVGAYEQYF. The CDR3 bases are TGTGCCAGCAGAGTAGTGGGAGCCTACGAGCAGTACTTC. V is TRBV2 and J is TRBJ2-7, with D maybe TRBD2 (5 bases). V was shortened by 6 bases and J by 2 bases, with 11 bases between the two germline ends. The CDR3 covers 13 residues. The germline gives CDR1 SNHLY, CDR2 FYNNEI.

The genes are TRBV21-1 and TRBJ2-2; the DNA was not compared with TRBD2, the D call given in the table. TRBV21-1 is recorded as a pseudogene. CDR3 length equals 16 residues. In nucleotides, the CDR3 is TGTGCCAGCAGCCCTTTTTGCGGGAGGTCCACCGGGGAGCTGTTTTTT. This translates into CASSPFCGRSTGELFF.

The rearrangement joins TRBV6-1 to TRBJ2-7; no clear D gene. The DNA end favors TRBJ2-1, so the J call may be wrong. This CDR3 is built from 12 residues. Per germline, CDR1 MNHNS and CDR2 SASEGT. In nucleotides, the CDR3 is TGTGCCAGCAAAGAGTCTTACAATGAGCAGTTCTTC. It yields the protein CASKESYNEQFF.

The V call is TRBV15, the J call TRBJ2-6, with D unclear. Germline lookup yields CDR1 LNHNV and CDR2 YYDKDF (reference sequence). V dropped 6 bases and J dropped 0 bases, with 3 bases sitting between them. This CDR3 region has 13 residues. CDR3 sequence reads: CATRGSGANVLTF. CDR3 nucleotide sequence: TGTGCCACCAGGGGCTCTGGGGCCAACGTCCTGACTTTC.

This clone appeared a single time. J is TRBJ2-1 and V is TRBV7-9, with 10 bases matching TRBD2. J gave up 8 bases and V 5 bases, and 12 bases lay outside the gene matches. The CDR3 extends over 16 amino acids. CDR1 and CDR2 from the germline V gene are SEHNR and FQNEAQ (reference sequence). The CDR3 sequence: CASSPLAGVGEDEQFF. CDR3 DNA sequence: TGTGCCAGCAGCCCCCTAGCGGGAGTGGGTGAAGATGAGCAGTTCTTC.

The chain links TRBV6-5 to TRBJ1-1; D not resolved. The CDR3 is 13 amino acids. Per the germline V gene, CDR1 is MNHEY and CDR2 is SVGAGI. Trimming shortened V by 4 bases and J by 1 base, and 7 bases separated the two germline ends. The DNA for the CDR3 is TGTGCCAGCAGTTCTCTGGGGAACACTGAAGCTTTCTTT. It encodes CASSSLGNTEAFF.

This chain connects TRBV6-1 to TRBJ2-1, with 7 bases identical to TRBD1. CDR3 length: 16 amino acids. In germline, CDR1 is MNHNS, CDR2 SASEGT. V gave up 0 bases and J gave up 4 bases; unmatched junction bases: 6. The CDR3 bases are TGTGCCAGCAGTGAAGCGGGTTCAGGGGGTTACAATGAGCAGTTCTTC. Translated, it gives CASSEAGSGGYNEQFF.

The chain uses TRBV5-1 and TRBJ2-7; the D is unclear. V lost 4 bases to trimming and J lost 0 bases, with 17 bases between them. Germline CDR1 is SGHRS and CDR2 is YFSETQ. The length of the CDR3 is 16 residues. CDR3 nucleotide sequence: TGCGCCAGCAGCCGGGCCCAGATATTCAGCTCCTACGAGCAGTACTTC. Amino acid sequence: CASSRAQIFSSYEQYF.